This T cell receptor (beta chain) emerged from a study of breast tumors, draining lymph nodes, adjacent tissues. Overall study findings and caveats: Compared with basal-like, luminal-like tumors shared significantly more repertoire with nontumor tissue.

TCRdb fed the multiplex PCR reads into MiXCR, producing one record per CDR3 protein. The data show some 120,000 distinct CDR3 sequences, approximately 20% seen once. This clonotype was found many times. Its specificity is unknown. The CDR3 loop spans 17 amino acids. Germline V gene lookup returns CDR1 MNHEY and CDR2 SVGAGI. Trimming at V came to 2 bases and at J to 5 bases, leaving 8 bases not matched to a gene. Breast cancer patients provided tissue from their axillary draining lymph nodes. This receptor was obtained from a female donor with breast cancer. Some clones in this sample may be carry-over from other donors' samples. Sequences were obtained from axillary lymph node tissue. This chain uses TRBV6-5 with TRBJ2-5, with TRBD2 matching over 13 bases. Written as DNA, the CDR3 is TGTGCCAGCAGTTACAGGACTAGCGGGGGAGGCGGTGAGACCCAGTACTTC. It translates to CASSYRTSGGGGETQYF.